This paragraph covers one T cell receptor beta chain sequence. The target antigen is unknown. The data stem from a study of CD8+ T cells in alopecia areata. Study at large: Oral tofacitinib (5 to 10 mg twice daily) was administered to treated patients. Study-wide results and limits: Just one nonresponder means the tie between baseline CD8+ expansion and response stays uncertain. The study found TCR sharing across patients less clear than in mice, possibly for HLA reasons.

The CDR3 covers 19 residues. Per the germline V gene, CDR1 is SEHNR and CDR2 is FQNEAQ (reference sequence). The trim removed 5 bases at V and 14 bases at J, leaving 25 bases unmatched. TCR sequencing used cDNA made by reverse transcription of extracted RNA. Method: immunoSEQ multiplex PCR; TCRdb's copy keeps in-frame clones and lacks some. The sample lists 85,000 to 110,000 clones, under 90% occurring once. Treatment: oral pan-JAK inhibitor, 5-10 mg twice daily. Obtained from alopecia areata patients were lesional scalp punch biopsies along with peripheral blood. The chain combines TRBV7-9 with TRBJ1-6, with 9 bases matching TRBD1. Sequencing used CD8+ T cells sorted from blood, obtained between weeks 30 and 35, from a patient treated with tofacitinib. The sequence was collected from a human donor with alopecia areata. The CDR3 here is CASSLGPPGTGPSRPALHF. The DNA for the CDR3 is TGTGCCAGCAGCCTAGGGCCTCCCGGGACAGGGCCATCGAGACCCGCCCTCCACTTT.